The 3 T cell receptor beta chains below were found in one sample sequenced in a study of blood T cell repertoires in COVID-19. Here immunoSEQ multiplex PCR was the method, and the copy in TCRdb shows in-frame clones only, minus some. Of 150,000 to 200,000 clones in the sample, 70% to 90% were seen once. Source material: peripheral blood. Receptor source: a man aged 18-30 years who had recovered from COVID-19.

V is TRBV28 and J is TRBJ2-1; 8 bases map to TRBD2. Germline V gives CDR1 MDHEN, CDR2 SYDVKM. The CDR3 has 15 residues. Germline trimming cut 6 bases from V and 5 bases from J; bases unmatched to any gene: 9. This CDR3 is CASRPTSGGNNEQFF. Here the CDR3 DNA reads TGTGCCAGCAGACCCACTAGCGGAGGGAACAATGAGCAGTTCTTC.

The chain joins TRBV7-6 to TRBJ2-1, with no clear D. The CDR3 extends over 13 amino acids. V lost 7 bases, J lost 5 bases, and 12 bases lay in between. CDR1 is SGHVS and CDR2 is FNYEAQ in the germline V gene. Here the CDR3 DNA reads TGTGCCAGCACCCTAGGCAGAAACAATGAGCAGTTCTTC. Amino acid sequence: CASTLGRNNEQFF.

Details on this clone: Different DNA sequences within this sample yield the same CDR3. CDR3 in amino acids: CASSLVRGTEAFF. The DNA for the CDR3 is TGTGCCAGCAGTTTAGTGCGGGGCACTGAAGCTTTCTTT. The rearrangement joins TRBV28 to TRBJ1-1; no clear D gene. The CDR3 contains 13 residues. Germline V gene data show CDR1 as MDHEN and CDR2 as SYDVKM. Trimming cost V 2 bases and J 4 bases, with 8 bases left between them.